The sequence of this T cell receptor (beta chain) was determined in a study of cytomegalovirus exposure and HLA in healthy donors. Study-wide points: In an earlier analysis, productive rearrangement rates for most beta V segments clustered near 87% or 30%. Compared with the approximately 700-donor mean, an Asian-associated ancestry cluster reportedly had fewer N-insertions, according to a later analysis. Across donors, sequencing depth was assumed by presence/absence analyses to be roughly uniform.

Researchers ran the PCR with 60 Vbeta and 13 Jbeta primers. The data were produced by immunoSEQ multiplex PCR, yet TCRdb's version contains in-frame clones alone and is incomplete. The sample lists about 170,000 clones, approximately 86% seen once, with around 1.5% in the top ten. A note on this clone: Its antigen is unknown.

Germline CDR1 reads GTSNPN; CDR2 reads SVGIG (reference sequence). This CDR3 spans 11 amino acids. Trimming shortened V by 1 base and J by 3 bases, and 4 bases separated the two germline ends. Sequenced: PBMCs. The source of this sequence is a male donor in good health and CMV-seronegative. This sequence joins TRBV30 and TRBJ2-7; D is undetermined. Here the CDR3 DNA reads TGTGCCTGGAGTGAGCTCTACGAGCAGTACTTC. Translating gives CAWSELYEQYF.